This T cell receptor beta chain is from a study of neoadjuvant nivolumab and ipilimumab in lung cancer. Study-wide findings and caveats: TCR clonality did not significantly correlate with pathologic tumor regression. Resected-tumor TCR richness correlated positively with pretherapy blood richness. Resected tumors had greater TCR richness and clonality than uninvolved lung.

Per germline, CDR1 GTSNPN and CDR2 SVGIG (reference sequence). Trimming took 2 bases from V and 3 from J; bases not matched to a gene: 2. The CDR3 spans 14 residues. In the case of this clone: The antigen remains undetermined.

Libraries were prepared by immunoSEQ multiplex PCR; TCRdb keeps only in-frame clonotypes and omits some of them. The sample records fewer than 20,000 clones, more than 75% being singletons. The V and J genes are TRBV30 and TRBJ2-1; TRBD1 aligns across 9 bases. The TCR originated in an adult with non-small cell lung cancer. The sequenced sample was tumor tissue, obtained after neoadjuvant nivolumab, alone or with ipilimumab, at or shortly before surgery. The CDR3 loop is CAWSRTGVYNEQFF. The CDR3 coding sequence is TGTGCCTGGAGTCGGACAGGGGTCTACAATGAGCAGTTCTTC.